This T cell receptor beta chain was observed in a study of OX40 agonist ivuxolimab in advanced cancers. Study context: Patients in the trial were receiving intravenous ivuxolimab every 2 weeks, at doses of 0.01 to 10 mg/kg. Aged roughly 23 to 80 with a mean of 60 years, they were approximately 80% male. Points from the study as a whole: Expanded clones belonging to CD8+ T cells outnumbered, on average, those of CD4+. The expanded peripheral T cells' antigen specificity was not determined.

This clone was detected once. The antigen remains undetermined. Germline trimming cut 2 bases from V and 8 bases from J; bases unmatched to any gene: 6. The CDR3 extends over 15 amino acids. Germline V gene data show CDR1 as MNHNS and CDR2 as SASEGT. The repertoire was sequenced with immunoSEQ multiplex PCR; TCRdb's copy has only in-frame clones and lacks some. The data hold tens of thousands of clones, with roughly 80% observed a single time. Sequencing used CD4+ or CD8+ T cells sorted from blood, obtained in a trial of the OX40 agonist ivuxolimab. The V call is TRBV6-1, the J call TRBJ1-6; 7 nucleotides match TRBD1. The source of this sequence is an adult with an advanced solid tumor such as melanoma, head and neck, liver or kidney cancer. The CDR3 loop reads CASSERVTGHSPLHF. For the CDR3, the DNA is TGTGCCAGCAGTGAAAGGGTGACAGGGCATTCACCCCTCCACTTT.